This T cell receptor (beta chain) stems from a study of T cell responses to AZD1222 COVID-19 vaccine. Data came from immunoSEQ multiplex PCR; TCRdb stores just in-frame clones and leaves some out. This sample has nearly 90,000 clones, with around 90% found just once. J was trimmed by 4 bases and V by 3 bases; bases with no gene match: 13. CDR1 and CDR2 from the germline V gene are SGHTA and FQGNSA. CDR3 length: 17 amino acids. The chain carries TRBV7-2 and TRBJ2-7, with TRBD1 matching 9 bases. The sequence derives from an adult in good health. Here the sequenced sample was peripheral blood, taken on day 0 of AZD1222 vaccination. CDR3 amino acids: CASSLAPTTGGGYEQYF. The CDR3 nucleotides read TGTGCCAGCAGCTTGGCCCCCACAACAGGGGGCGGGTACGAGCAGTACTTC.